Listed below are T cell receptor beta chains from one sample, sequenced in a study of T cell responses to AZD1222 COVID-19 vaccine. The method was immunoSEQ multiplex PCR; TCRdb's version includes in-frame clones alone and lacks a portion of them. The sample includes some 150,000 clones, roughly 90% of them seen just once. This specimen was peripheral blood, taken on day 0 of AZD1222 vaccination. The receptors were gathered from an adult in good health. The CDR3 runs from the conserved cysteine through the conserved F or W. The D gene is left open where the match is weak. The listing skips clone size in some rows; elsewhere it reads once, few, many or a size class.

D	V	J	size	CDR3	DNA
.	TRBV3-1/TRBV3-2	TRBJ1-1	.	CASSQLLNTEAFF	TGTGCCAGCAGCCAACTCCTGAACACTGAAGCTTTCTTT
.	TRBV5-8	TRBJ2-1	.	CASRLANEQFF	TGTGCCAGCAGGTTGGCAAATGAGCAGTTCTTC
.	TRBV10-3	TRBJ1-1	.	CAISEGREGTEAFF	TGTGCCATCAGTGAGGGCAGGGAAGGAACTGAAGCTTTCTTT
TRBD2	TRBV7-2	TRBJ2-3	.	CASSLGFGLAVDTQYF	TGTGCCAGCAGCTTAGGATTTGGACTAGCGGTTGATACGCAGTATTTT
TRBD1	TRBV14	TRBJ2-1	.	CASSQLQGYNEQFF	TGTGCCAGCAGCCAGTTACAGGGGTACAATGAGCAGTTCTTC
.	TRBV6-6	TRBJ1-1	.	CASSYSSNTEAFF	TGTGCCAGCAGTTACAGTTCGAACACTGAAGCTTTCTTT
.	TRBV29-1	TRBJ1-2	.	CSVGGGRTYGYTF	TGCAGCGTTGGGGGAGGTAGGACCTATGGCTACACCTTC
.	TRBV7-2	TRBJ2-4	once	CASSPGGWSDAKNIQYF	TGTGCCAGCAGCCCAGGGGGGTGGTCGGATGCCAAAAACATTCAGTACTTC
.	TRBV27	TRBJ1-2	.	CASSPQTSGNYGYTF	TGTGCCAGCAGTCCCCAGACATCGGGAAACTATGGCTACACCTTC
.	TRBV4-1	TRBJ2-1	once	CASSQGEMRDGSEQFF	TGCGCCAGCAGCCAAGGAGAAATGCGGGATGGAAGTGAGCAGTTCTTC
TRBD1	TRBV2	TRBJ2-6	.	CASSVGGAGANVLTF	TGTGCCAGCAGTGTAGGGGGCGCTGGGGCCAACGTCCTGACTTTC
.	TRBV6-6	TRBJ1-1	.	CASSGVDGTEAFF	TGTGCCAGCAGTGGAGTTGATGGGACTGAAGCTTTCTTT
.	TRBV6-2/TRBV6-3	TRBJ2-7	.	CASSSHYEQYF	TGTGCCAGCAGTTCCCACTACGAGCAGTACTTC
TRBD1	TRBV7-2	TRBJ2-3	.	CASSSQGAVVTDTQYF	TGTGCCAGCAGCTCGCAGGGGGCCGTGGTCACAGATACGCAGTATTTT
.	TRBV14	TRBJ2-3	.	CASSRIGGAGKDTQYF	TGTGCCAGCAGCCGTATCGGGGGCGCGGGGAAAGATACGCAGTATTTT
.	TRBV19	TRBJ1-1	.	CASSMSGGGDGEAFF	TGTGCCAGTAGTATGTCGGGGGGAGGGGACGGTGAAGCTTTCTTT
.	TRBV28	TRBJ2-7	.	CASSPYYEQYF	TGTGCCAGCAGTCCTTACTACGAGCAGTACTTC
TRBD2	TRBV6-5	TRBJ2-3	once	CASSTTSNTDTQYF	TGTGCCAGCAGCACGACTAGCAACACAGATACGCAGTATTTT
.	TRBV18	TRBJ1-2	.	CASSPGHYGYTF	TGTGCCAGCTCACCCGGACACTATGGCTACACCTTC